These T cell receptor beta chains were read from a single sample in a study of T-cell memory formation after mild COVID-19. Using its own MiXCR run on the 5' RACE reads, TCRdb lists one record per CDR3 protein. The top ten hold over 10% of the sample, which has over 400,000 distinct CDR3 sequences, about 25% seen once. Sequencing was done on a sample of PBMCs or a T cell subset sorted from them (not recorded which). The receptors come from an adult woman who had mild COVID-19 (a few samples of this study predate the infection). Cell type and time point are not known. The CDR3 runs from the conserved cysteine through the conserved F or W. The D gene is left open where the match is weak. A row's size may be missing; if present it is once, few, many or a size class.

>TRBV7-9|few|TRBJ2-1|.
TGTGCCAGCAGCCCCCAGTTGGGAGTCTCCTACAATGAGCAGTTCTTC
CASSPQLGVSYNEQFF
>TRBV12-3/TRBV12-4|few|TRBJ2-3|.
TGTGCCAGCAGTTTAAGTCCGGGAGCCAGCACAGATACGCAGTATTTT
CASSLSPGASTDTQYF
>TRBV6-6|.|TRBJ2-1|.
TGTGCCAGCAGTTACTCGTGGAGCGGTAGCTCCTACAATGAGCAGTTCTTC
CASSYSWSGSSYNEQFF
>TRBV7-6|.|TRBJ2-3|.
TGTGCCAGCAGCCGTCTGGGGGGCGGCACAGATACGCAGTATTTT
CASSRLGGGTDTQYF
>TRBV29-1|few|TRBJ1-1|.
TGCAGCGTTCCGGCCTTTCAGGGAACTGAAGCTTTCTTT
CSVPAFQGTEAFF
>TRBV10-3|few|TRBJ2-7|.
TGTGCCATCAGTGAGCCTGGGGGCCGCGAGCAGTACTTC
CAISEPGGREQYF
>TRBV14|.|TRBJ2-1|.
TGTGCCAGCAGCCAACCCGGCTATTACAATGAGCAGTTCTTC
CASSQPGYYNEQFF
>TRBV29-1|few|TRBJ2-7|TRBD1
TGCAGCGTGTGGGGACAGGGACTTTCGAGCTCCTACGAGCAGTACTTC
CSVWGQGLSSSYEQYF
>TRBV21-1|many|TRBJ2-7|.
TGTGCCAGCAGCTCCTCCGGGGGCAGGTGGATTGGGCAGTACTTC
CASSSSGGRWIGQYF
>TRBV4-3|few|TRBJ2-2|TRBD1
TGCGCCAGCAGCCAGCCAACAGGGGCGAGCACCGGGGAGCTGTTTTTT
CASSQPTGASTGELFF
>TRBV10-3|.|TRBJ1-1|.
TGTGCCATCAGTTTGACAGTGGGAACTGAAGCTTTCTTT
CAISLTVGTEAFF
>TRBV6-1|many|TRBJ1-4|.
TGTGCCATAAACTGGACTCCCGGAGGAGAAAAACTGTTTTTT
CAINWTPGGEKLFF
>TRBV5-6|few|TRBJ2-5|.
TGTGCCAGCAGCTTGCCAGGGGCCGCACCAGGAGGGACCCAGTACTTC
CASSLPGAAPGGTQYF
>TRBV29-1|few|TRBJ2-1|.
TGCAGCGTTGAATGGCAGTACAATGAGCAGTTCTTC
CSVEWQYNEQFF
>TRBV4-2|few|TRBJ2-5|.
TGTGCCAGCAGCCAAGATCTTACTAGTGAGGAGACCCAGTACTTC
CASSQDLTSEETQYF
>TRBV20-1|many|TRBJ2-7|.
TGCAGTGCTTCCAAATACGAGCAGTACTTC
CSASKYEQYF
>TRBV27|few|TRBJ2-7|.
TGTGCCAGCAGAGGGATCGGGAGATACGAGCAGTACTTC
CASRGIGRYEQYF
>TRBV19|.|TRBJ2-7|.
TGTGCCAGTAGTCCCCCGGGCAGGCGTGGCGAGCAGTACTTC
CASSPPGRRGEQYF
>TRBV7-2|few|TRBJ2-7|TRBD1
TGTGCCAGCAGCCCGATTGGTGCAGGGGGTAAGCAGTACTTC
CASSPIGAGGKQYF
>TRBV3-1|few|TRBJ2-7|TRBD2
TGTGCCAGCAGCCAAGGTTGGACCGTTAGCGGGAGAAAGGACGAGCAGTACTTC
CASSQGWTVSGRKDEQYF
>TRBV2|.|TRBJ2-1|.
TGTGCCAGCAAACTGGTGGCACTAGCTCACAATGAGCAGTTCTTC
CASKLVALAHNEQFF
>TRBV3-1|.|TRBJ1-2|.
TGTGCCAGCAGCCAAGGCAACCGAGGGGACACCTTC
CASSQGNRGDTF
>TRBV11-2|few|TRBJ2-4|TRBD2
TGTGCCAGCAGCCTCCCTCTAGCGGGAGTCAAGGATGTTCAGTACTTC
CASSLPLAGVKDVQYF
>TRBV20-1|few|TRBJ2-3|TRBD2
TGCAGTGCTAGCAGGACTAGCGAGACCTGGGCAGATACGCAGTATTTT
CSASRTSETWADTQYF
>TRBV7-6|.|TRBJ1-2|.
TGTGCCAGCAGCTTAGCGGCGGGAAACTATGGCTACACCTTC
CASSLAAGNYGYTF
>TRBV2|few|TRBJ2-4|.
TGTGCCAGCAGTGAAGGAAGGCGTCTAGCCAAAAACATTCAGTACTTC
CASSEGRRLAKNIQYF
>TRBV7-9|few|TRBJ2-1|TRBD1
TGTGCCAGCAGCTGGGACAGCAGCTCCTACAATGAGCAGTTCTTC
CASSWDSSSYNEQFF
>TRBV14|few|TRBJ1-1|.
TGTGCCAGCAGCCAAGAGGGCCCGGAGCGGACTGAAGCTTTCTTT
CASSQEGPERTEAFF
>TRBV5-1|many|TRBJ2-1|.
TGCGCCAGCACCCAAAGGGTAGGGGGGAATGAGCAGTTCTTC
CASTQRVGGNEQFF
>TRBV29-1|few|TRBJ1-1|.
TGCAGCGTTGAATCAGGGCACACTGAAGCTTTCTTT
CSVESGHTEAFF
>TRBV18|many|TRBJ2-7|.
TGTGCCAGCTCATTTCCGGGACGGAACTACGAGCAGTACTTC
CASSFPGRNYEQYF
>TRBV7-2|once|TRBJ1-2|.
TGTGCCAGCCGAAGGGCGATCGGGGGCTACACCTTC
CASRRAIGGYTF
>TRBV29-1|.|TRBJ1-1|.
TGCAGCGGTGAGGGGACGAACACTGAAGCTTTCTTT
CSGEGTNTEAFF
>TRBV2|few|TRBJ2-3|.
TGTGCCAGCAGTGAATTGATGGTCACAGATACGCAGTATTTT
CASSELMVTDTQYF
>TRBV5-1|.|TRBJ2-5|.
TGCGCCAGCAGCCACGGGGGAGTGGGGGAGACCCAGTACTTC
CASSHGGVGETQYF
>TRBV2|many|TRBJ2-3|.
TGTGCCAGCCACCCCGGACCGGCGTCGAGGTGGGATACGCAGTATTTT
CASHPGPASRWDTQYF
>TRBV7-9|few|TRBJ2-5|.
TGTGCCAGCAGCTCAGACCCCCTGGCAGTCCAAGAGACCCAGTACTTC
CASSSDPLAVQETQYF
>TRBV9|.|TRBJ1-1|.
TGTGCCAGCAGCCCTCAACAGAGCATGAACACTGAAGCTTTCTTT
CASSPQQSMNTEAFF
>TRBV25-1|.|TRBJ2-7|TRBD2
TGTGCCAGCAGTAGGGCTAGCGGGAGCGGATACGAGCAGTACTTC
CASSRASGSGYEQYF
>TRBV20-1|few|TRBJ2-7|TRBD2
TGCAGTGCTCGGGGGGACTTAATCTACGAGCAGTACTTC
CSARGDLIYEQYF
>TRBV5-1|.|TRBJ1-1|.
TGCGCCAGCAGCCCCGGGCGGGGGGCGAGGACTGAAGCTTTCTTT
CASSPGRGARTEAFF
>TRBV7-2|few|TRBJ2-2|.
TGTGCCAGCACCACCCTCTGGGGGAACACCGGGGAGCTGTTTTTT
CASTTLWGNTGELFF
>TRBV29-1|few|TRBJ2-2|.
TGCAGCGTTCGCAAGTCGAACACCGGGGAGCTGTTTTTT
CSVRKSNTGELFF
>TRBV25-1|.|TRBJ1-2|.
TGTGCCAGCAGTGATCGAGGGAGAGGGGACTATGGCTACACCTTC
CASSDRGRGDYGYTF
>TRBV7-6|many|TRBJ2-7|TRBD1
TGTGCCAGCAGCTTAGGACAGGGTATCTCGTACGAGCAGTACTTC
CASSLGQGISYEQYF
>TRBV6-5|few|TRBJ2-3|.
TGTGCCAGCAGTTACGCATTCACAGATACGCAGTATTTT
CASSYAFTDTQYF
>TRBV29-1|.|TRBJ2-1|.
TGCAGCGTTGTCCTAGGTATTCGGGGTGGGGACAATGAGCAGTTCTTC
CSVVLGIRGGDNEQFF
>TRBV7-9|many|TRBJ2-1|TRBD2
TGTGCCAGCAGCACACCGCCCGGGACTAGCGGACGATACAATGAGCAGTTCTTC
CASSTPPGTSGRYNEQFF
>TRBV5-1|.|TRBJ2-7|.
TGCGCCAGCAGCTTGGTAAGCCACTACGAGCAGTACTTC
CASSLVSHYEQYF
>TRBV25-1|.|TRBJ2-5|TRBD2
TGTGCCAGCAGTGAATTGGGTCTAGCGGGAGGTGAGACCCAGTACTTC
CASSELGLAGGETQYF
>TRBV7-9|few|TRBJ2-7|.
TGTGCCAGCAGCTTATGGTCCGTCAGGGACGAGCAGTACTTC
CASSLWSVRDEQYF
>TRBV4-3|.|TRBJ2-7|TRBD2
TGCGCCAGCAGCCCCACTTCCGGGACTAGCGGGAGGTACGAGCAGTACTTC
CASSPTSGTSGRYEQYF
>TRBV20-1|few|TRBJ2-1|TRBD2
TGCAGTGCTAGAGGGTTGGCTAGCGGCCGCTCCTACAATGAGCAGTTCTTC
CSARGLASGRSYNEQFF
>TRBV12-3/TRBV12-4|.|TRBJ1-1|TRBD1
TGTGCCAGCAGTAGTCGGACAGGGGGCGCGAACACTGAAGCTTTCTTT
CASSSRTGGANTEAFF
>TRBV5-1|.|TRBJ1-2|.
TGCGCCAGCAGTATTACGGGGGCCGCTCCATATGGCTACACCTTC
CASSITGAAPYGYTF